The 13 T cell receptor beta chains below were found in one sample sequenced in a study of neurological immune-mediated disorders (dated by TCRdb to between 2018 and 2020). Library preparation used 5' RACE. The listed sequencing device is Illumina HiSeq 2500. TCRdb took the public reads, trimmed them with fastp at Q25, ran MiXCR for clone calling and kept in-frame beta chains. CDR3 protein duplicates are merged, each entry listing the most common genes and DNA. The sample profile shows around 79,000 distinct CDR3 sequences; roughly 14% of them were found once. The ten largest account for under 7% of the sample. The sequenced material came from PBMCs. The receptor source for this set is a woman between 45 and 60 years old in good health.

At least ten counts were recorded for this clonotype. The V gene is TRBV7-2, the J gene TRBJ2-3; TRBD2 agrees at 9 bases. V shed 5 bases and J 9 bases; nucleotides not matched to a gene: 12. This CDR3 has 15 residues. The germline V gene has CDR1 SGHTA and CDR2 FQGNSA. DNA of the CDR3: TGTGCCAGCAGCGTTAGCGGGGGCCTCGGGGCAACGCAGTATTTT. It yields the protein CASSVSGGLGATQYF.

This clonotype was recorded at least ten times. The chain uses TRBV12-3 or TRBV12-4 and TRBJ2-5; D may be TRBD1 or TRBD2 (6 bases each). CDR3 size: 15 residues. With 7 bases removed from V and 5 bases from J, the gap between germline ends came to 20 bases. The CDR3 DNA reads TGTGCCAGCACTTCAGGGGCGGGGTATTGGGAGACCCAGTACTTC. Its protein product is CASTSGAGYWETQYF.

The table lists this clonotype with many counts. The chain joins TRBV10-3 to TRBJ2-3, with 12 bases lining up with TRBD2. Germline CDR1 is ENHRY and CDR2 is SYGVKD. Unmatched junction bases numbered 7, after V lost 6 bases and J lost 6 bases. CDR3 size: 15 residues. In nucleotides, the CDR3 is TGTGCCATCAGAGCCGGGACTAGCGGGCTGGATACGCAGTATTTT. Amino acid sequence: CAIRAGTSGLDTQYF.

This clonotype showed up many times. The CDR3: CASSYGEAYGYTF. The CDR3 nucleotides read TGTGCCAGCAGTTACGGGGAGGCCTATGGCTACACCTTC. The chain joins TRBV6-2 or TRBV6-3 to TRBJ1-2; D is unclear. The germline gives CDR1 MNHEY, CDR2 SVGEGT. The CDR3 runs 13 residues. Trimming cost V 2 bases and J 4 bases, with 8 bases left between them.

The chain's CDR3 is CASSEGRGPYNEQFF. The CDR3 DNA is TGTGCCAGCAGTGAAGGGCGGGGACCTTACAATGAGCAGTTCTTC. This chain connects TRBV25-1 to TRBJ2-1, with a weak D call TRBD2 (6 bases). The CDR3 loop spans 15 amino acids. Trimming removed 2 bases at V and 4 bases at J, with 12 bases between. Germline V CDR1 and CDR2: MGHDK, SYGVNS.

This chain connects TRBV18 to TRBJ2-5; either TRBD1 or TRBD2 may supply D (6 bases each). Germline assignment: CDR1 KGHSH and CDR2 LQKENI. This CDR3 has 14 residues. The CDR3: CPTEPEGGGETQYF. CDR3 DNA sequence: TGTCCCACGGAACCGGAGGGGGGAGGAGAGACCCAGTACTTC. The variable domain in full, completed from reference TRBV18 and TRBJ2-5, reads NAGVMQNPRHLVRRRGQEARLRCSPMKGHSHVYWYRQLPEEGLKFMVYLQKENIIDESGMPKERFSAEFPKEGPSILRIQQVVRGDSAAYFCPTEPEGGGETQYFGPGTRLLVL.

This clonotype was counted many times. The chain employs TRBV20-1 and TRBJ2-3, with 8 bases identical to TRBD2. V dropped 6 bases and J dropped 2; count of bases not matched to a gene: 7. Germline loops: CDR1 DFQATT, CDR2 SNEGSKA (reference sequence). The length of the CDR3 is 14 residues. CDR3 sequence (DNA): TGCAGTGCGCGACTAGCGAGCCTCACAGATACGCAGTATTTT. The encoded protein is CSARLASLTDTQYF.

This clonotype was found once. J is TRBJ2-5 and V is TRBV20-1; D is ambiguous. Germline V gene data show CDR1 as DFQATT and CDR2 as SNEGSKA (reference sequence). The CDR3 length is 13 residues. The V end lost 0 bases, the J end lost 2 bases, and 7 bases lay between the germline ends. The CDR3 spells CSARDPQQETQYF. CDR3 nucleotides: TGCAGTGCTAGAGATCCCCAGCAAGAGACCCAGTACTTC.

Details on this clonotype: At one of its ends the junction is not consistent with the germline gene, which may arise from a read error. The chain recombines TRBV6-5 with TRBJ2-4, with D hard to call. The CDR3 has 17 amino acids. CDR1 MNHEY and CDR2 SVGAGI come from the germline V gene. The CDR3 DNA follows: TGTTCCAGCAGACCCAACCCGGCTAGGGCAGAGAAAAACATTCAGTACTTC. Amino acid sequence: CSSRPNPARAEKNIQYF.

This clonotype was seen many times. The chain carries TRBV20-1 and TRBJ2-2; maybe TRBD1 (6 bases). With 6 bases removed from V and 2 bases from J, the gap between germline ends came to 13 bases. The CDR3 runs 14 residues. Germline lookup yields CDR1 DFQATT and CDR2 SNEGSKA (reference sequence). DNA of the CDR3: TGCAGTGCCATCGGGACAAAAAACACCGGGGAGCTGTTTTTT. This gives the protein CSAIGTKNTGELFF.

This clonotype was observed at least ten times. The DNA for the CDR3 is TGTGCCAGCAGCTTTGAAGGAGCGGGAGTGCAAGATACGCAGTATTTT. Its translation: CASSFEGAGVQDTQYF. The V and J genes are TRBV5-5 and TRBJ2-3; 8 nucleotides line up with TRBD2. The CDR3 is 16 residues long. Trimming took 2 bases from V and 5 from J; bases not matched to a gene: 10. Germline values: CDR1 SGHKS, CDR2 YYEKEE (reference sequence).

This clonotype was counted ten times or more. V gene TRBV20-1 combines with J gene TRBJ2-1, with D tentatively TRBD2 (5 bases). Germline CDR1 and CDR2: DFQATT and SNEGSKA (reference sequence). Trimming removed 3 bases at V and 2 bases at J, with 20 bases between. This CDR3 has 17 amino acids. The CDR3 protein is CSASNAGGGGTYNEQFF. The CDR3 nucleotides read TGCAGTGCTAGTAACGCGGGCGGAGGAGGAACCTACAATGAGCAGTTCTTC.

This clonotype has at least ten counts. J is TRBJ2-7 and V is TRBV2; 7 nucleotides agree with TRBD1. CDR1 SNHLY and CDR2 FYNNEI come from the germline V gene. Germline trimming cut 7 bases from V and 8 bases from J; bases unmatched to any gene: 5. This CDR3 has 11 amino acids. The DNA of the CDR3 is TGTGCCAGCAATGACAGGGCAAAGCAGTACTTC. Translated, it gives CASNDRAKQYF.